These 15 T cell receptor delta chains originate from one sample sequenced in a study of gamma-delta T cells after stem cell transplantation. TCRdb re-processed the RT-PCR reads via CATT. Counted here are about 1,000 delta-chain clones, 3% to 4% occurring once; the ten biggest clones make up 51%. Sequenced material: gamma-delta T cells. The receptors derive from a human donor. It is not recorded whose cells these are; they may come from a transplant donor.

This clone appeared a few times. The protein given by TCRdb reflects a much larger clone and differs at residue 3 from this DNA's translation, likely from a read error; the protein shown is the DNA's translation. The genes are TRDV2 and TRDJ1, with 11 positions matching TRDD3. Looked up from germline, CDR1 is GEAIGNYY and CDR2 is EKD. The CDR3 loop spans 17 amino acids. CDR3: CARDTLGDKRDTDKLIF. The CDR3 region has the DNA TGTGCCCGTGACACACTGGGGGATAAACGGGACACCGATAAACTCATCTTT.

This clone is classed as medium-sized. This likely came from a read error, as a far larger clone is one base away. The V call is TRDV2, the J call TRDJ1; 8 bases are shared with TRDD3. The CDR3 is made up of 17 amino acids. Germline-derived CDR1 and CDR2 are GEAIGNYY and EKD. V gave up 0 bases and J gave up 0 bases; unmatched junction bases: 8. The CDR3 loop reads CACDTVGLGVNTDKLIF. In DNA, the CDR3 is TGTGCCTGTGACACCGTCGGACTGGGGGTAAACACCGATAAACTCATCTTT.

By its share, this clone is medium-sized (0.01 to 0.1%). A far more abundant clone sits one base away, making this likely a read error. The sample has other DNA sequences that encode this CDR3 too. The chain combines TRDV2 with TRDJ3; 12 bases map to TRDD3. The length of the CDR3 is 20 residues. The V and J ends lost 0 bases and 6 bases, in that order; junction bases with no gene match: 11. In germline, CDR1 is GEAIGNYY, CDR2 EKD. The CDR3 DNA reads TGTGCCTGTGACACCGCAGACCTGGGGGATACGCATAAGGACACCCGACAGATGTTTTTC. Translation gives CACDTADLGDTHKDTRQMFF.

Points on this clone: The TCRdb protein, from a much larger clone, departs from this DNA's translation at residue 16, likely by read error; the protein shown derives from the DNA. This rearrangement joins TRDV2 to TRDJ1, with 7 bases fitting TRDD2. The CDR3 sequence is 18 residues long. Germline assignment: CDR1 GEAIGNYY and CDR2 EKD. The CDR3 spells CACDTLSYSTTYTDKPIF. In DNA, the CDR3 is TGTGCCTGTGACACCCTTTCCTACTCGACTACCTACACCGATAAACCCATCTTT.

This clone was recorded only once. The rearrangement uses TRDV2 and TRDJ1; 8 nucleotides match TRDD3. This CDR3 is built from 17 residues. J gave up 1 base and V 3 bases, and 12 bases lay outside the gene matches. CDR1 and CDR2 (germline): GEAIGNYY, EKD. CDR3 in amino acids: CACDLLGARLSTDKLIF. CDR3 nucleotide sequence: TGTGCCTGTGACCTACTGGGGGCCCGATTATCCACCGATAAACTCATCTTT.

This clone is termed medium-sized. A far larger clone lies a single base away; this is likely a read error. This chain uses TRDV2 with TRDJ3; 12 nucleotides line up with TRDD3. CDR1 is GEAIGNYY and CDR2 is EKD in the germline V gene. The CDR3 contains 21 residues. The CDR3 protein is CACDPAEAGGYGSWGTRQMFF. In nucleotides, the CDR3 is TGTGCCTGTGACCCCGCGGAGGCTGGGGGATACGGCTCCTGGGGCACCCGACAGATGTTTTTC.

Sample share makes this clone medium-sized (0.01 to 0.1%). A read error is possible here, since a much larger clone lies one base away. This rearrangement joins TRDV2 to TRDJ2; 8 bases match TRDD3. This CDR3 contains 14 residues. Trimming removed 3 bases from V and 5 bases from J; junction bases left unmatched: 4. Germline loops: CDR1 GEAIGNYY, CDR2 EKD. CDR3 sequence reads: CACDVLGGTAQLFF. CDR3 bases: TGTGCCTGTGACGTACTGGGGGGTACAGCACAACTCTTCTTT.

A word on this clone: TCRdb lists the protein of a much larger clone for this DNA, which differs at residue 12, so this is likely a read error; the protein given here is translated from the DNA itself. The chain links TRDV2 to TRDJ2; the D gene is possibly TRDD3 (6 bases). The CDR3 spans 14 residues. The germline V gene encodes CDR1 GEAIGNYY and CDR2 EKD. CDR3 DNA: TGTGCCTGTGACACCGTCGGGGGGACAGCACAACCCTTCTTT. It specifies CACDTVGGTAQPFF.

This clone is medium-sized by share. The junction shows a germline mismatch at one end, possibly a read error. The CDR3, as DNA: TGTGCCTGTGACACCGTGGAGGGGTTTGTCGATAACCTCATCTTT. Amino acids: CACDTVEGFVDNLIF. The rearrangement links TRDV2 to TRDJ1; D gene uncertain. Germline V gene lookup returns CDR1 GEAIGNYY and CDR2 EKD. The CDR3 sequence is 15 residues long.

On this clone: A much larger clone lies one base from this, so it may be a read error. The sample has other DNA sequences that encode this CDR3 too. V is TRDV2 and J is TRDJ1; 13 bases agree with TRDD3. Germline V CDR1 and CDR2: GEAIGNYY, EKD. The CDR3 consists of 19 residues. In nucleotides, the CDR3 is TGTGCCTGTGACGGGATACTGGGGGATACGCGGGCGGACACCGATAAACTCATCTTC. The encoded protein is CACDGILGDTRADTDKLIF.

For this clone: TCRdb's protein for this DNA is that of a much larger clone and differs from the translation at residue 10, likely a read error; the protein shown is the DNA translation. The chain has TRDV2 and TRDJ3; D not resolved. The CDR3 is 17 amino acids. The germline gives CDR1 GEAIGNYY, CDR2 EKD. The CDR3 region has the DNA TGTGCCTGTGACCAGGTACTCTCGTCCTTGGACACCCGACAGATGTTTTTC. This encodes CACDQVLSSLDTRQMFF.

This clone was seen a few times. TCRdb's protein for this DNA is that of a much larger clone and differs from the translation at residue 8, likely a read error; the protein shown is the DNA translation. V is TRDV2 and J is TRDJ1; 7 bases agree with TRDD3. J gave up 1 base and V 0 bases, and 19 bases lay outside the gene matches. The CDR3 is 20 amino acids. Per germline, CDR1 GEAIGNYY and CDR2 EKD. The CDR3 loop is CACDTVSSLKAGGITDKLIF. DNA for the CDR3: TGTGCCTGTGACACCGTTTCTTCCCTAAAGGCTGGGGGGATCACCGATAAACTCATCTTT.

On this clone: The protein in TCRdb stems from a much larger clone and differs at residue 5 from this DNA's translation, likely a read error; here the protein is translated from the DNA. The J gene is TRDJ1, the V gene TRDV2; 8 positions agree with TRDD3. Germline V lookup: CDR1 GEAIGNYY, CDR2 EKD. This CDR3 is 18 amino acids long. The trim removed 3 bases at V and 0 bases at J, leaving 14 bases unmatched. CDR3 nucleotide sequence: TGTGCCTGTGACGCCGTCTCCCGGGGGATATGGTACACCGATAAACTCATCTTT. Translated, it gives CACDAVSRGIWYTDKLIF.

Turning to this clone: The translation of this DNA and the TCRdb protein of a much larger clone differ at residue 15, probably owing to a read error; the protein shown here is translated from the DNA. The chain joins TRDV2 to TRDJ3; TRDD3 is a possible D gene (6 bases). Germline lookup yields CDR1 GEAIGNYY and CDR2 EKD. The CDR3 has 17 amino acids. The CDR3 coding sequence is TGTGCCTGTGACCAGACTGGGAGACCCTGGGACACCCGACAGACGTTTTTC. Its protein is CACDQTGRPWDTRQTFF.

By its share, this clone is medium-sized (0.01 to 0.1%). A much larger clonotype is one base distant, so this may be a read error. The chain is built from TRDV2 and TRDJ1; TRDD3 aligns across 8 bases. V shed 2 bases, J shed 0 bases, and the junction held 10 bases outside the gene matches. CDR1 GEAIGNYY and CDR2 EKD come from the germline V gene. This CDR3 has 17 amino acids. The CDR3 DNA sequence: TGTGCCTGTGACAAACTGGGGGCTACGCTGTACACCGATAAACTCATCTTT. It translates to CACDKLGATLYTDKLIF.